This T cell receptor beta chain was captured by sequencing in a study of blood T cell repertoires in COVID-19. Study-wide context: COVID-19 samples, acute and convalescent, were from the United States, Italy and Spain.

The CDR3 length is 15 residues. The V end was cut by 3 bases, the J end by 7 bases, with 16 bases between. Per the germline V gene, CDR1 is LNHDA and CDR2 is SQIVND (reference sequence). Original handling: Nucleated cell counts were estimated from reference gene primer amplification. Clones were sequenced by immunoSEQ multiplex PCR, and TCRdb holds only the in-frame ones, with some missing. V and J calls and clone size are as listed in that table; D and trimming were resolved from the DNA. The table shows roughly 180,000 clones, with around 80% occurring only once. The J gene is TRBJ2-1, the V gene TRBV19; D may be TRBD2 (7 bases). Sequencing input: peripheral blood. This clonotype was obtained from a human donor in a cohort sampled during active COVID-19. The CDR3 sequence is CASSIGGGLINEQFF. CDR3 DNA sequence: TGTGCCAGTAGTATTGGGGGGGGCCTAATAAATGAGCAGTTCTTC.